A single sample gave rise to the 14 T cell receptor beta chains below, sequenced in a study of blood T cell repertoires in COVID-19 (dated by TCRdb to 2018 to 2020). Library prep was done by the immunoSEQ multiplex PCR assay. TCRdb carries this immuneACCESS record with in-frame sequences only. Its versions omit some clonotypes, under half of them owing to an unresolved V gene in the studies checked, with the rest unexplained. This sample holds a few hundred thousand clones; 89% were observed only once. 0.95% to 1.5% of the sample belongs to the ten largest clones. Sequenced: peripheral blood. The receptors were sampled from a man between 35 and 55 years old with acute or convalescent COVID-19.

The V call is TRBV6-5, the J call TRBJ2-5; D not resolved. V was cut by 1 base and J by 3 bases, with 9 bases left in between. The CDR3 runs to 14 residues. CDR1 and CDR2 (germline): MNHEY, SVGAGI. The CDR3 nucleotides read TGTGCCAGCAGTTACTTTAGATCTGAAGAGACCCAGTACTTC. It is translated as CASSYFRSEETQYF.

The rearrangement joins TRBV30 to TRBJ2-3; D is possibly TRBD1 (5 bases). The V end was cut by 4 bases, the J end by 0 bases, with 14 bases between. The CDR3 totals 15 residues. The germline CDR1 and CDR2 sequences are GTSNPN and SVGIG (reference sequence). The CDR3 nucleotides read TGTGCCTGGACCCTGGCAGGGATGAGCACAGATACGCAGTATTTT. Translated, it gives CAWTLAGMSTDTQYF.

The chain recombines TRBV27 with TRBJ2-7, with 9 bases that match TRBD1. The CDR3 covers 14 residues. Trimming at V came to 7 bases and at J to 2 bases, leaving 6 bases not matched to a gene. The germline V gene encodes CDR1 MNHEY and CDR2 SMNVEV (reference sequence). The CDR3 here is CASNPGTGPYEQYF. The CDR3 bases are TGTGCCAGCAATCCCGGGACAGGGCCCTACGAGCAGTACTTC.

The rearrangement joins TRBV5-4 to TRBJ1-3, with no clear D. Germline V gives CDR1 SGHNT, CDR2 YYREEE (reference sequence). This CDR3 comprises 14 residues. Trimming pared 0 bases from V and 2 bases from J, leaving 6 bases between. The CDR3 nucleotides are TGTGCCAGCAGCTTGGCTCAGACTGGAAACACCATATATTTT. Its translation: CASSLAQTGNTIYF.

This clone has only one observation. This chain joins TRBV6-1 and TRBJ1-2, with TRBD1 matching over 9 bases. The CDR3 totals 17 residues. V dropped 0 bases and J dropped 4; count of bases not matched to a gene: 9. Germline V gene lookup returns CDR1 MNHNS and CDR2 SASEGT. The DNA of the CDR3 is TGTGCCAGCAGTGAAGCCCCCGGGGACAGGGTTGCCTATGGCTACACCTTC. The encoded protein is CASSEAPGDRVAYGYTF.

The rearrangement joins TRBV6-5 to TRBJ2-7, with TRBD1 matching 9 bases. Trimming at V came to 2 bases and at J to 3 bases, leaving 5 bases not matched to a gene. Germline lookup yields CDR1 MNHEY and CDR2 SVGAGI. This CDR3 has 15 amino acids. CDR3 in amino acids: CASSYTGTGIYEQYF. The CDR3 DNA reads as TGTGCCAGCAGTTACACCGGGACAGGGATCTACGAGCAGTACTTC.

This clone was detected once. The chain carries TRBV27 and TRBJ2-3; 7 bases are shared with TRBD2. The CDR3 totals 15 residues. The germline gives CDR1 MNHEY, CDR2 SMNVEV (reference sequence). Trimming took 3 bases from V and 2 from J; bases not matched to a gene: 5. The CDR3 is CASSFPGTNTDTQYF. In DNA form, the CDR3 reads TGTGCCAGCAGTTTCCCCGGGACTAACACAGATACGCAGTATTTT.

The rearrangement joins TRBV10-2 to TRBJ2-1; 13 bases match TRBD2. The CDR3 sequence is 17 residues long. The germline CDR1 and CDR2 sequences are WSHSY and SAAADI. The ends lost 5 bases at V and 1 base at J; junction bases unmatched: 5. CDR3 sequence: CASSLWTSGSSYNEQFF. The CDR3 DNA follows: TGCGCCAGCAGTCTTTGGACTAGCGGGAGTTCCTACAATGAGCAGTTCTTC.

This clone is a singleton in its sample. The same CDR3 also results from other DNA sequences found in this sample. The CDR3 region has the DNA TGCGCCAGCAGCCCGGGGTCCTACGAGCAGTACTTC. Amino acid sequence: CASSPGSYEQYF. The chain joins TRBV5-1 to TRBJ2-7; possible D gene TRBD2, 5 bases. Germline CDR1 reads SGHRS; CDR2 reads YFSETQ. The CDR3 loop spans 12 amino acids. Trimming shortened V by 4 bases and J by 1 base, and 6 bases separated the two germline ends.

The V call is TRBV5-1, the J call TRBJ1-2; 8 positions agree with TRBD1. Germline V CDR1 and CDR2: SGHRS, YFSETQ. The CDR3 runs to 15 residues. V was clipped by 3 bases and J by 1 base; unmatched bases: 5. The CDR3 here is CASSSGQVSNYGYTF. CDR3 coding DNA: TGCGCCAGCAGCTCGGGACAGGTAAGTAACTATGGCTACACCTTC.

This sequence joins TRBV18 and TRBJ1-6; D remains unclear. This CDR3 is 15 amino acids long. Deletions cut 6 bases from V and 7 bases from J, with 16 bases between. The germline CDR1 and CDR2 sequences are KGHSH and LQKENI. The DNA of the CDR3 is TGTGCCAGCTCCACGACCCCGGGTAACAATTCACCCCTCCACTTT. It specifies CASSTTPGNNSPLHF.

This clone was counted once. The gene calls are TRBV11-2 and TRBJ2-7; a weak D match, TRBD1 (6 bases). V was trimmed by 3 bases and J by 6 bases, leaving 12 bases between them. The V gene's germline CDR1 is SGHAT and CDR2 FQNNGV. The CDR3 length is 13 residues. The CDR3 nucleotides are TGTGCCAGCAGCTTCAAGACAGGAAGCGAGCAGTACTTC. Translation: CASSFKTGSEQYF.

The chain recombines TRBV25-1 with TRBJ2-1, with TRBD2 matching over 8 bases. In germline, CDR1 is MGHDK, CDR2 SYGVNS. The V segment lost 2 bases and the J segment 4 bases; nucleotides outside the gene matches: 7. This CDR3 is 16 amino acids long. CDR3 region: CASSEIPGLEYNEQFF. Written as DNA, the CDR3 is TGTGCCAGCAGTGAAATACCGGGACTAGAATACAATGAGCAGTTCTTC.

The CDR3 bases are TGTGCCAGTACTATCCGGGACTCCAACACCGGGGAGCTGTTTTTT. Protein sequence: CASTIRDSNTGELFF. This rearrangement joins TRBV19 to TRBJ2-2; D may be TRBD2 (6 bases). In germline, CDR1 is LNHDA, CDR2 SQIVND (reference sequence). This CDR3 has 15 amino acids. Trimming cost V 7 bases and J 2 bases, with 14 bases left between them.